Included here is one T cell receptor (beta chain) sequence, with context. Germline CDR1 GTSNPN, CDR2 SVGIG (reference sequence). The CDR3 spans 13 residues. V lost 2 bases and J lost 0, with 7 bases in between. The assay was immunoSEQ multiplex PCR, and TCRdb's table has in-frame clones only and misses some. The profile shows some 97,000 clones, about 92% of them singletons. The data derive from a study of T cell changes during pregnancy in multiple sclerosis. This sequence originates from a female donor with multiple sclerosis, enrolled in a pregnancy study. The sample in question was peripheral blood, obtained in the second trimester of pregnancy. This rearrangement joins TRBV30 to TRBJ1-1; the D is unclear. CDR3 sequence reads: CAWSLSMNTEAFF. The CDR3 DNA reads as TGTGCCTGGAGTTTGTCTATGAACACTGAAGCTTTCTTT.